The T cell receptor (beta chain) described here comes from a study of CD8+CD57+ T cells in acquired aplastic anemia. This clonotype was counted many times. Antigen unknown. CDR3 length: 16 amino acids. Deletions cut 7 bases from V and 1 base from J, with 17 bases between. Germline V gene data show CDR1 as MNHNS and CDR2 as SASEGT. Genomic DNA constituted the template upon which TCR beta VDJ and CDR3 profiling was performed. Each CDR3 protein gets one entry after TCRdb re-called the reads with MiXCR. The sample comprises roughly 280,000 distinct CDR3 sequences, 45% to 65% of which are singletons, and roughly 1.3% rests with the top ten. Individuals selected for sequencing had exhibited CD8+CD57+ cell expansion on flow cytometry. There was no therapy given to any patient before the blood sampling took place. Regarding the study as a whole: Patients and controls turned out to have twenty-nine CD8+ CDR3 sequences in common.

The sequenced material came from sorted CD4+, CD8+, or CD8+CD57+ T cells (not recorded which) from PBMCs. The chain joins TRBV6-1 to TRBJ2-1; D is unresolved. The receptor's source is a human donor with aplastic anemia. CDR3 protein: CASNSLGSHSYNEQFF. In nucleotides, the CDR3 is TGTGCCAGCAACTCGCTCGGGTCTCATTCCTACAATGAGCAGTTCTTC.